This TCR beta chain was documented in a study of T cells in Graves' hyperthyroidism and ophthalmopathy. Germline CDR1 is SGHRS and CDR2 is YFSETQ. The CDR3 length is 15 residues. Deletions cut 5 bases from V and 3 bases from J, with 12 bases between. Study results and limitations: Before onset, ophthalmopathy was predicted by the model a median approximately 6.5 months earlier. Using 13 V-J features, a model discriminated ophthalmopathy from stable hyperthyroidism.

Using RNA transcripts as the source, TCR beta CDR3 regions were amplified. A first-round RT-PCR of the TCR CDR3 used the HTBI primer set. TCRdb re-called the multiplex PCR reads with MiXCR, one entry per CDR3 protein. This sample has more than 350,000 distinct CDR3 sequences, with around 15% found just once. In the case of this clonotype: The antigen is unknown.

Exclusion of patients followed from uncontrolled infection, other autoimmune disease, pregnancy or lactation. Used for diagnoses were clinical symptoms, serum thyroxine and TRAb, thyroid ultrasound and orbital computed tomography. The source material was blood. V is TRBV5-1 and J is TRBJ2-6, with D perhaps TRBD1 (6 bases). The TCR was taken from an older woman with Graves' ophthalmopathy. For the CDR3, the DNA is TGCGCCAGCAGGTACAGGGTTAGTGGGGCCAACGTCCTGACTTTC. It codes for CASRYRVSGANVLTF.